Included here is one T cell receptor beta chain sequence, with context. Its antigen is as yet unknown. Tregs were sorted as CD4+CD25+CD127-/low cells. This CDR3 region has 15 residues. J was trimmed by 6 bases and V by 5 bases; bases with no gene match: 12. CDR1 and CDR2 from the germline V gene are LNHDA and SQIVND (reference sequence). Findings and caveats of the study: In terms of TCR gene usage, tumor memory CD4+ T cells clustered together with blood and lymph node memory CD4+ cells, as well as with lymph node naive CD4+ cells.

Full-length variable regions came from constant-region reverse primers plus semi-nested Nested Universal Primer A PCR. TCRdb reprocessed the 5' RACE reads with MiXCR, giving one entry per CDR3 protein. Counted here are tens of thousands of distinct CDR3 sequences, 26% occurring once; the ten biggest clones make up around 2.1%. Sequencing was done on a sample of tumor-infiltrating Tregs sorted from the breast tumor. The chain links TRBV19 to TRBJ2-7, with TRBD2 matching over 8 bases. The receptor was derived from a female donor with breast cancer. Written as DNA, the CDR3 is TGTGCCAGTAGTCGGCGGGGGGCTCTCTACGGCGAGCAGTACTTC. Amino acids: CASSRRGALYGEQYF.